These T cell receptor beta chains were read from a single sample in a study of blood T cell repertoires in COVID-19. The method was immunoSEQ multiplex PCR; TCRdb's version includes in-frame clones alone and lacks a portion of them. The sample has around 270,000 clones; about 87% are singletons. What was sequenced was peripheral blood. Every receptor here comes from a woman in her fifties or sixties with COVID-19, enrolled during active disease. CDR3s include the opening cysteine and the closing phenylalanine or tryptophan. The order of the fields is D gene, V gene, CDR3 length, J gene, clone size, CDR3 DNA, CDR3 protein. A D gene is named only where the DNA matches it firmly. Clone sizes are given selectively: once, few, many, or a class where the clone is expanded.

D: NA
V: TRBV2
length: 13
J: TRBJ1-5
size: NA
DNA: TGTGCCAGCAGTCTACAGGGAAATCAGCCCCAGCATTTT
CDR3: CASSLQGNQPQHF

D: NA
V: TRBV2
length: 14
J: TRBJ2-1
size: NA
DNA: TGTGCCAGCAGTGAACGGAGTAGCGTCGTTGAGCAGTTCTTC
CDR3: CASSERSSVVEQFF

D: NA
V: TRBV7-8
length: 15
J: TRBJ1-4
size: few
DNA: TGTGCCAGCAGCCCCGTTGAAAGAGTCAATGAAAAACTGTTTTTT
CDR3: CASSPVERVNEKLFF

D: TRBD1
V: TRBV27
length: 15
J: TRBJ1-4
size: NA
DNA: TGTGCCAGCTCTCCCCTCGGGAAAGGGGGCGAAAAACTGTTTTTT
CDR3: CASSPLGKGGEKLFF

D: NA
V: TRBV4-1
length: 15
J: TRBJ2-5
size: NA
DNA: TGCGCCAGCAGCCAAGATGAAGACAGGTGGGAGACCCAGTACTTC
CDR3: CASSQDEDRWETQYF

D: NA
V: TRBV7-2
length: 13
J: TRBJ2-3
size: NA
DNA: TGTGCCAGCAGACGGACTAGCACAGATACGCAGTATTTT
CDR3: CASRRTSTDTQYF

D: NA
V: TRBV7-6
length: 16
J: TRBJ2-1
size: NA
DNA: TGTGCCAGCAGCCGGTGGGGAGCGGAGTTCTACAATGAGCAGTTCTTC
CDR3: CASSRWGAEFYNEQFF

D: NA
V: TRBV30
length: 13
J: TRBJ1-6
size: NA
DNA: TGTGCCTGGACAATACTGAATAATTCACCCCTCCACTTT
CDR3: CAWTILNNSPLHF

D: TRBD1
V: TRBV28
length: 12
J: TRBJ1-1
size: NA
DNA: TGTGCCGCAGGGGGTTGGGACACTGAAGCTTTCTTT
CDR3: CAAGGWDTEAFF

D: NA
V: TRBV28
length: 13
J: TRBJ2-7
size: once
DNA: TGTGCCAGTAATCGGGGACAAAAATACGAGCAGTACTTC
CDR3: CASNRGQKYEQYF

D: NA
V: TRBV6-6
length: 13
J: TRBJ1-1
size: NA
DNA: TGTGCCAGCAGTTACGCAGGGGTTCCTGAAGCTTTCTTT
CDR3: CASSYAGVPEAFF

D: NA
V: TRBV7-8
length: 18
J: TRBJ1-2
size: NA
DNA: TGTGCCAGCAGCTTACATCCTCACCCCCGACGAAGGGGCTATGGCTACACCTTC
CDR3: CASSLHPHPRRRGYGYTF

D: TRBD2
V: TRBV27
length: 14
J: TRBJ2-7
size: NA
DNA: TGTGCCAGCAGTTCGAGCGGGAGCCCCTACGAGCAGTACTTC
CDR3: CASSSSGSPYEQYF

D: NA
V: TRBV7-2
length: 15
J: TRBJ2-3
size: NA
DNA: TGTGCCAGCAGCGTCGGACTTCCCAGCACAGATACGCAGTATTTT
CDR3: CASSVGLPSTDTQYF

D: NA
V: TRBV9
length: 14
J: TRBJ2-7
size: NA
DNA: TGTGCCAGCAGCGTAGAGGCGGGAAAGGGTGAGCAGTACTTC
CDR3: CASSVEAGKGEQYF

D: TRBD2
V: TRBV5-4
length: 15
J: TRBJ2-3
size: NA
DNA: TGTGCCAGCAGCTTGGAGCTAGCGGGAGTAGATACGCAGTATTTT
CDR3: CASSLELAGVDTQYF

D: NA
V: TRBV27
length: 15
J: TRBJ2-7
size: NA
DNA: TGTGCCAGCAGTTTATCCAGGGTCGTAGCCTACGAGCAGTACTTC
CDR3: CASSLSRVVAYEQYF

D: TRBD2
V: TRBV19
length: 13
J: TRBJ2-1
size: NA
DNA: TGTGCCAGTAAACTAGCGGGAGTCCACGAGCAGTTCTTC
CDR3: CASKLAGVHEQFF

D: NA
V: TRBV27
length: 13
J: TRBJ1-2
size: NA
DNA: TGTGCCAGCAGTTTGACAGCCAACTATGGCTACACCTTC
CDR3: CASSLTANYGYTF

D: NA
V: TRBV19
length: 14
J: TRBJ1-5
size: NA
DNA: TGTGCCAGTAGTATTCTCGGGAAGAATCAGCCCCAGCATTTT
CDR3: CASSILGKNQPQHF

D: NA
V: TRBV19
length: 16
J: TRBJ1-2
size: NA
DNA: TGTGCCAGTACCTACTCCGGACAGTTTAGGGCGTATGGCTACACCTTC
CDR3: CASTYSGQFRAYGYTF

D: TRBD2
V: TRBV11-3
length: 16
J: TRBJ2-7
size: NA
DNA: TGTGCCAGCAGCTTAGGTGGACTAGCGGGGAGCGACGAGCAGTACTTC
CDR3: CASSLGGLAGSDEQYF

D: NA
V: TRBV9
length: 16
J: TRBJ1-4
size: NA
DNA: TGTGCCAGCAGCGTAGGAGTCGGGGGGCGGAATGAAAAACTGTTTTTT
CDR3: CASSVGVGGRNEKLFF

D: TRBD2
V: TRBV4-1
length: 17
J: TRBJ2-3
size: NA
DNA: TGCGCCAGCAGCCAAGGTGGGCTAGCGGGAAGTTCAGATACGCAGTATTTT
CDR3: CASSQGGLAGSSDTQYF

D: NA
V: TRBV6-5
length: 15
J: TRBJ2-6
size: NA
DNA: TGTGCCAGCACCCCTGTGACATCTGGGGCCAACGTCCTGACTTTC
CDR3: CASTPVTSGANVLTF

D: NA
V: TRBV18
length: 17
J: TRBJ1-3
size: NA
DNA: TGTGCCAGCTCACCACGGCCGCCTCAGGACTCTGGAAACACCATATATTTT
CDR3: CASSPRPPQDSGNTIYF

D: TRBD2
V: TRBV28
length: 15
J: TRBJ2-7
size: NA
DNA: TGTGCCAGCAGTTTTAATAGCGGGAGGGCCTCCGAGCAGTACTTC
CDR3: CASSFNSGRASEQYF

D: NA
V: TRBV7-8
length: 14
J: TRBJ1-1
size: NA
DNA: TGTGCCAGCAGCTCCGGACATTTGAACACTGAAGCTTTCTTT
CDR3: CASSSGHLNTEAFF

D: TRBD1
V: TRBV3-1/TRBV3-2
length: 17
J: TRBJ1-1
size: NA
DNA: TGTGCCAGCAGCCGTGGTAGGACAGGGGCCGCCAAAACTGAAGCTTTCTTT
CDR3: CASSRGRTGAAKTEAFF

D: TRBD1
V: TRBV5-4
length: 14
J: TRBJ1-2
size: once
DNA: TGTGCCAGCAGCGTGGGACAGGGGATCTATGGCTACACCTTC
CDR3: CASSVGQGIYGYTF

D: TRBD1
V: TRBV19
length: 14
J: TRBJ1-4
size: NA
DNA: TGTGCCAGTAGCCCTACAGGGGTTAATGAAAAACTGTTTTTT
CDR3: CASSPTGVNEKLFF

D: TRBD2
V: TRBV27
length: 14
J: TRBJ2-3
size: NA
DNA: TGTGCCTCCTGGCTAGCGGGAATCAGAGATACGCAGTATTTT
CDR3: CASWLAGIRDTQYF

D: NA
V: TRBV7-2
length: 15
J: TRBJ1-5
size: few
DNA: TGTGCCAGCAGCTTAGGACAGGCAGGAAATCAGCCCCAGCATTTT
CDR3: CASSLGQAGNQPQHF

D: TRBD1
V: TRBV7-6
length: 16
J: TRBJ2-5
size: NA
DNA: TGTGCCAGCAGCTTAAGGGGACAGGGGTCCCAAGAGACCCAGTACTTC
CDR3: CASSLRGQGSQETQYF

D: NA
V: TRBV24-1
length: 12
J: TRBJ2-2
size: NA
DNA: TGTGCCACCGGGGAGGGGGCCGGGGAGCTGTTTTTT
CDR3: CATGEGAGELFF

D: NA
V: TRBV9
length: 15
J: TRBJ2-3
size: NA
DNA: TGTGCCAGCAGCGTAGGACTCTGGGGCACAGATACGCAGTATTTT
CDR3: CASSVGLWGTDTQYF

D: NA
V: TRBV18
length: 13
J: TRBJ2-7
size: many
DNA: TGTGCCAGCTCGTATCCAGGAACCTACGAGCAGTACTTC
CDR3: CASSYPGTYEQYF

D: NA
V: TRBV21-1
length: 19
J: TRBJ1-5
size: NA
DNA: TGTGCCAGCAGCAAAGGTTGCGGGGACAGCGTGTATAGCAATCAGCCCCAGCATTTT
CDR3: CASSKGCGDSVYSNQPQHF

D: TRBD1
V: TRBV7-2
length: 16
J: TRBJ2-3
size: NA
DNA: TGTGCCAGCAGCACCAGGGGGCGGGCTAGCACAGATACGCAGTATTTT
CDR3: CASSTRGRASTDTQYF

D: TRBD2
V: TRBV5-1
length: 16
J: TRBJ2-3
size: NA
DNA: TGCGCCAGCAGCTCGTGGACTAGCGGGATCTCGGATACGCAGTATTTT
CDR3: CASSSWTSGISDTQYF

D: TRBD1
V: TRBV11-2
length: 13
J: TRBJ1-1
size: NA
DNA: TGTGCCAGCAGCTGGACAGGGGCCACTGAAGCTTTCTTT
CDR3: CASSWTGATEAFF

D: TRBD1
V: TRBV7-9
length: 18
J: TRBJ2-7
size: NA
DNA: TGTGCCAGCAGCCCCCGGGGACAGGTGGTCGGGAATTCCTACGAGCAGTACTTC
CDR3: CASSPRGQVVGNSYEQYF

D: TRBD1
V: TRBV7-2
length: 15
J: TRBJ1-4
size: NA
DNA: TGTGCCAGCAGCTCACAGGGGGCAACTAATGAAAAACTGTTTTTT
CDR3: CASSSQGATNEKLFF

D: NA
V: TRBV7-9
length: 13
J: TRBJ1-1
size: NA
DNA: TGTGCCAGCAGCTTAAATCAGGGGTCTGAAGCTTTCTTT
CDR3: CASSLNQGSEAFF

D: TRBD1
V: TRBV12-5
length: 11
J: TRBJ2-7
size: NA
DNA: TGTGCTAGTGGCTATAACAGGGGTCAGTACTTC
CDR3: CASGYNRGQYF

D: NA
V: TRBV6-2/TRBV6-3
length: 16
J: TRBJ1-5
size: once
DNA: TGTGCCAGCAGTTACGGGGGCGGACTGGCTAATCAGCCCCAGCATTTT
CDR3: CASSYGGGLANQPQHF

D: TRBD2
V: TRBV28
length: 14
J: TRBJ2-1
size: NA
DNA: TGTGCCAGCAGTTGGACTAGCGGGAGGTATGAGCAGTTCTTC
CDR3: CASSWTSGRYEQFF

D: NA
V: TRBV25-1
length: 14
J: TRBJ1-1
size: NA
DNA: TGTGCCAGCAGTGAATATTCGGGGGGCACTGAAGCTTTCTTT
CDR3: CASSEYSGGTEAFF

D: TRBD2
V: TRBV6-5
length: 15
J: TRBJ2-1
size: NA
DNA: TGTGCCAGCAGGGCACTCCGGGACTATCACAATGAGCAGTTCTTC
CDR3: CASRALRDYHNEQFF